These T cell receptor beta chains were read from a single sample in a study of blood T cell repertoires in COVID-19. TCRdb keeps only in-frame clones here, not all; method: immunoSEQ multiplex PCR. The sample yields over 200,000 clones, under 85% seen once. What was sequenced was peripheral blood. Every receptor here comes from an elderly woman with COVID-19, enrolled during active disease. Each CDR3 is given with its conserved first and last residue. The order of the fields is V gene, J gene, clone size, D gene, CDR3 DNA, CDR3 protein. D genes are given only for firm matches. The size entry is marked missing in some rows and otherwise reads once, few, many or a size class.

>TRBV24-1|TRBJ1-2|-|-
TGTGCCACCAGTGACGGTCCCCCTAACTATGGCTACACCTTC
CATSDGPPNYGYTF
>TRBV20-1|TRBJ2-1|-|-
TGCACTGCCAGCCAGGGGGGAGGGCAGTTCTTC
CTASQGGGQFF
>TRBV5-5|TRBJ2-5|-|TRBD1
TGTGCCAGCAGCTTAGGGACAGGGGGGGCCGAGACCCAGTACTTC
CASSLGTGGAETQYF
>TRBV27|TRBJ2-1|-|-
TGTGCCAGCAGCCCCCTAGCGCACGGTGAGCAGTTCTTC
CASSPLAHGEQFF
>TRBV7-9|TRBJ2-7|-|-
TGTGCCAGCAGCTTATCAGGGGACGACGAGCAGTACTTC
CASSLSGDDEQYF
>TRBV3-1/TRBV3-2|TRBJ1-1|-|TRBD1
TGTGCCAGCAGCCAGGGACAGAAGAACACTGAAGCTTTCTTT
CASSQGQKNTEAFF
>TRBV5-1|TRBJ2-1|-|TRBD1
TGCGCCAGCAGCTTGCAGACAGGGGGACACTACAATGAGCAGTTCTTC
CASSLQTGGHYNEQFF
>TRBV28|TRBJ2-5|-|-
TGTGCCAGCAGTTTCGTGGGGGCTATTCAAGAGACCCAGTACTTC
CASSFVGAIQETQYF
>TRBV5-1|TRBJ1-1|-|TRBD1
TGCGCCAGCAGCTTGCAAGGGGGCAACACTGAAGCTTTCTTT
CASSLQGGNTEAFF
>TRBV6-5|TRBJ1-1|-|-
TGTGCCAGCAGTACCACCGGCGCGGGGGTCACTGAAGCTTTCTTT
CASSTTGAGVTEAFF
>TRBV19|TRBJ1-1|-|TRBD1
TGTGCCAGTAGTCAGGGACAGAGAAGATCGGTAGGTTTCTTT
CASSQGQRRSVGFF
>TRBV2|TRBJ2-5|-|-
TGTGCCAGCAGCGGGTTTGAGACCCAGTACTTC
CASSGFETQYF
>TRBV9|TRBJ1-2|-|-
TGTGCCAGCAGCCCTAGCGGTCTGAACTATGGCTACACCTTC
CASSPSGLNYGYTF
>TRBV3-1/TRBV3-2|TRBJ2-3|few|-
TGTGCCAGCAGCCAAAGGGGGTCAGATACGCAGTATTTT
CASSQRGSDTQYF
>TRBV7-9|TRBJ1-4|once|TRBD1
TGTGCCAGCAGCTTAGTTAAAGGGGGCGGATCAAAACTGTTTTTT
CASSLVKGGGSKLFF
>TRBV27|TRBJ1-1|-|TRBD1
TGTGCCAGCGGCCGGACAGGGGACACTGAAGCTTTCTTT
CASGRTGDTEAFF
>TRBV6-1|TRBJ2-1|-|-
TGTGCCAGCAGTGATTCGAATGAGCAGTTCTTC
CASSDSNEQFF
>TRBV2|TRBJ2-5|once|TRBD1
TGTGCCAGCAGCACACAGGGGACGCGGGAAGAGACCCAGTACTTC
CASSTQGTREETQYF
>TRBV7-8|TRBJ2-1|-|-
TGTGCCAGCAGCTTAGGGGCGGCGGGAAACAATGAGCAGTTCTTC
CASSLGAAGNNEQFF
>TRBV15|TRBJ1-3|-|-
TGTGCCACCAGCAGAGATCCCACGGCTGGAAACACCATATATTTT
CATSRDPTAGNTIYF
>TRBV28|TRBJ1-4|few|TRBD1
TGTGCCAGCAGTTTGGGGACAGGGCGACCGGGCGGAAGCGAAAAACTGTTTTTT
CASSLGTGRPGGSEKLFF
>TRBV14|TRBJ1-1|-|-
TGTGCCAGCAGCCAAGACCAGAACACTGAAGCTTTCTTT
CASSQDQNTEAFF
>TRBV7-9|TRBJ2-7|-|-
TGTGCCAGCAGCATGGTTGAGGCTGGGACTTCATTC
CASSMVEAGTSF
>TRBV4-2|TRBJ2-5|once|TRBD1
TGTGCCAGCAGCCCCGGGACAGAACTCCAAGAGACCCAGTACTTC
CASSPGTELQETQYF
>TRBV27|TRBJ2-3|-|-
TGTGCCAGCAGACCACCCGGGAAGCGAGGCACGCAGTATTTT
CASRPPGKRGTQYF
>TRBV9|TRBJ2-1|-|-
TGTGCCAGCAGCCAGCTAGCGCCCAATGAGCAGTTCTTC
CASSQLAPNEQFF
>TRBV18|TRBJ1-5|few|TRBD1
TGTGCCAGCTCACCGACAGGGCGCAATCAGCCCCAGCATTTT
CASSPTGRNQPQHF
>TRBV5-1|TRBJ1-4|-|TRBD1
TGCGCCAGCAGCTTCGATGGGGACAGGGGTGGAGAAAAACTGTTTTTT
CASSFDGDRGGEKLFF
>TRBV4-1|TRBJ2-7|many|-
TGCGCCAGCAGCCAGGTCCCGGTTGGGAGCTCCTACGAGCAGTACTTC
CASSQVPVGSSYEQYF
>TRBV5-1|TRBJ2-6|-|TRBD1
TGCGCCAGCAGCTTCGTCAGGGGGTACTCAGGGGCCAACGTCCTGACTTTC
CASSFVRGYSGANVLTF
>TRBV5-4|TRBJ2-5|-|-
TGTGCCAGCAGCTCAGGGGTTCCCGGGTTCCAAGAGACCCAGTACTTC
CASSSGVPGFQETQYF
>TRBV6-5|TRBJ2-5|-|TRBD2
TGTGCCAGCAGGTGGGCTAGCGGGGAGACCCAGTACTTC
CASRWASGETQYF